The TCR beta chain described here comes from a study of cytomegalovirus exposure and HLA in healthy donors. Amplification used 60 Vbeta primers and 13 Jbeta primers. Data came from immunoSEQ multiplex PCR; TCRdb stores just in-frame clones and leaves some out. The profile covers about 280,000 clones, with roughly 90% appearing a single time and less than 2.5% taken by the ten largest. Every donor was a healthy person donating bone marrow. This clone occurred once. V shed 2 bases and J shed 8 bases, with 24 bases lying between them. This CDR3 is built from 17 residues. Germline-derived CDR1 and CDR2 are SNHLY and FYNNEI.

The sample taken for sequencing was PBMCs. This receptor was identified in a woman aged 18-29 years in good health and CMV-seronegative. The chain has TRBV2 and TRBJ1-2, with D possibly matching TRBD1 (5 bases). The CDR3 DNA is TGTGCCAGCAGTGAATTCATAGCGGCGCGGGCAGAGGGGGGCTACACCTTC. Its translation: CASSEFIAARAEGGYTF.